This T cell receptor (beta chain) is from a study of blood T cells in healthy people across ages. This clonotype was detected a few times. Primed by a sample-barcoded 5' primer and a J-beta primer mix, a second PCR proceeded for about 7 to 12 cycles. In TCRdb, the 5' RACE reads were re-called with MiXCR into one record per CDR3 protein. The sample contains 1.8 million or so distinct CDR3 sequences, about two fifths of which appear only once. The germline V and J ends were trimmed by 1 base and 0 bases, with 10 bases remaining between them. This CDR3 has 15 residues. Per germline, CDR1 SGHTA and CDR2 FQGNSA.

The receptor was derived from a human donor in good health. This rearrangement joins TRBV7-2 to TRBJ2-7, with unresolved D. Sequences were obtained from blood. CDR3 sequence: CASSLEPFISYEQYF. The CDR3 nucleotides are TGTGCCAGCAGCTTAGAACCCTTCATCTCCTACGAGCAGTACTTC. Together with reference TRBV7-2 and TRBJ2-7, the CDR3 gives the full variable domain: GAGVSQSPSNKVTEKGKDVELRCDPISGHTALYWYRQSLGQGLEFLIYFQGNSAPDKSGLPSDRFSAERTGGSVSTLTIQRTQQEDSAVYLCASSLEPFISYEQYFGPGTRLTVT.